This TCR beta chain was obtained from a study of cytomegalovirus exposure and HLA in healthy donors (dated 2017 in TCRdb). As for the study more broadly: An earlier analysis of approximately 600 of the donors reported about 290 Gb of sequence data and around 110 million unique TCR beta sequences from some 180 million T cells. Along with the approximately 620-subject first cohort, a separate validation cohort of approximately 110 different subjects was used. Alongside the repertoire data, information on donor age, sex, ethnicity and CMV serostatus was compiled. Because of strong linkage in the cohort, roughly five DR-DQ haplotypes were treated as single units for association and clustering. Among roughly 400 genotyped donors of the cohort, an average of around 240,000 unique TCR beta nucleotide sequences was sequenced per donor, of which about 19% were non-productive. A later analysis re-analyzed previously published TCR beta repertoires from 500 to 700 donors and added high-resolution HLA genotyping to study TCR occurrence patterns. Of the 350 to 400 genotyped donors, over 65% fell in the genetic ancestry cluster associated with self-reported Caucasian donors. All discovery cohort repertoires had been generated on a single sequencing platform. The study profiled the T cell repertoires of some 610 subjects by immunosequencing and related them to cytomegalovirus serostatus. The number of typed donors differed by locus: about 620-630 for A, B, C, DRB1 and DQB1; some 500 for DQA1; approximately 600 for DPA1; and around 490 for DPB1. To predict cytomegalovirus infection status, the study combined high-throughput TCR immunosequencing, statistical association of individual TCRs with disease status, and machine learning. An early release covering 500 to 750 HLA-typed donors comprised around 300 gigabases of sequencing data and tens of millions of unique TCR sequences. The later analysis used no new phenotypic data to find candidate immune exposures, relying instead on TCR beta sequences and their occurrence across donors. To decide whether each TCR beta V gene segment behaved as functional or pseudogenic, an earlier analysis of over 500 of the donors relied on high-throughput TCR beta sequencing. The study aimed to test whether cataloging public T cell receptors could reveal signatures of past pathogen exposure. HLA typing covered class I and class II loci at four-digit resolution. Genome-wide SNP genotypes for about 60% of the 666 donors were used in a later genetic analysis, which treated that subset as a discovery cohort.

Beyond this particular receptor, the publication reports: A further reported finding was that TCR beta sequences accurately predicted the HLA-A and HLA-B alleles for most subjects in the first cohort. It was suggested by the authors that the approach could potentially be generalized to other disease states and immunological phenotypes. In an earlier analysis of fewer than 750 of the donors, most TCR beta V segments were observed in productive rearrangements about 90% or about 30% of the time, broadly matching IMGT annotations. CMV serostatus was the only immune exposure information available for the cohort. In this cohort, only TCR beta chains were sequenced, and detectable features were limited by the absence of alpha or paired-chain data. Strong co-occurrence of HLA alleles, especially DR and DQ, made assigning TCR associations to individual alleles difficult. A later analysis found that most CMV-associated TCR beta chains appeared HLA-restricted, with HLA associations seemingly driven largely by CMV exposure. The sequencing pipeline was judged likely to have produced a cluster of highly shared sequence variants as a technical artifact. The 87-base-pair reads could not distinguish some IMGT-functional V segments, including TRBV6-2 and TRBV6-3, so those segments were excluded. In vitro tests confirmed that a few of the cytomegalovirus-associated TCR beta chains recognize cytomegalovirus antigens. A later genetic analysis reported fewer N-insertions in productive TCRs among donors in an Asian-associated ancestry cluster than the roughly 690-donor mean. The earlier analysis of 587 of the donors excluded some 15 rarely observed V segments, including chromosome 9 orphons, because counts were too low. In a later analysis, TCR association rates were found to vary across HLA loci, with the most associated TCRs seen for DRB1 alleles and the fewest for HLA-C alleles. The classifier was reported to diagnose cytomegalovirus status with high specificity and sensitivity in both the original and validation cohorts. In a later analysis, several top co-occurrence clusters were reported to appear linked to parvovirus B19, influenza, CMV and Epstein-Barr virus. In a later analysis, HLA-associated TCR beta chains were found to be more clonally expanded and to have lower generation probabilities than equally common non-associated chains. Linkage disequilibrium might explain the correlated functional status among segregating V segments, but an unknown experimental factor could not be ruled out. Most TCR sequences were observed very rarely across donors, whereas some public TCRs were present in many individuals. V-gene and J-gene trimming of TCR beta chains was associated with a missense DCLRE1C variant in a later genetic analysis, and the association was replicated in an independent cohort. Roughly uniform sequencing depth across donors was assumed in presence/absence analyses, although this assumption may not hold. A total of some 180 TCR beta chains were listed by the study as associated with cytomegalovirus. Because some donors lacked HLA typing at each locus, the association tests relied only on the typed subset. Specific HLA alleles were associated with some 15,000 TCR beta sequences at a false discovery rate of 0.05 in a later analysis.

As concerns this clone: Its binding antigen is unknown. Per-base qualities were not stored, and no clone one base away is much larger.

Receptor libraries were prepared by the immunoSEQ multiplex PCR assay. The multiplex PCR relied on a mix of 60 forward primers for TCR Vbeta segments and 13 reverse primers for TCR Jbeta segments. The CDR3 region of rearranged TCR beta genes was amplified from genomic DNA by a multiplex PCR assay. On the Illumina HiSeq System, the amplified TCR beta libraries were sequenced as 87-base-pair reads. On the authors' methods: A later analysis counted some 80 million unique TCR beta chains across the 650 to 700 repertoires, and around 9.9 million of these chains were shared by at least two donors. Raw reads were error-corrected and collapsed into unique sequences with a nearest-neighbor algorithm that merged closely related sequences to remove PCR and sequencing errors. CDR3 sequences were aligned to IMGT reference sequences to assign V, D and J gene segments. For a sequence to be retained, a match of at least six nucleotides to both a V gene segment and a J gene segment was required. Rearrangements were called productive when the CDR3 lacked stop codons and stayed in frame with V and J; all others were non-productive. Following IMGT convention, CDR3 was defined as the stretch from the second conserved V-encoded cysteine up to the conserved J-encoded phenylalanine. Sequences without an unambiguous match to a single V gene segment were excluded from the earlier analysis of 450 to 650 of the donors. An earlier analysis of around 600 of the donors classified V segments as functional when productive rearrangements were above 56.7% and as segregating when the standard deviation between donors was above 5%. A statistical classification framework was built to diagnose cytomegalovirus status from the catalog of TCR beta chain sequences. V and J gene assignment, in a later analysis, came from comparing TCR nucleotide sequences with IMGT/GENE-DB human TR gene sequences. The TCRdist pipeline was used in a later analysis to assign CDR3 sequences and most-parsimonious VDJ recombination scenarios. A later analysis defined each TCR beta chain by its CDR3 amino acid sequence plus V-gene family, and excluded reads lacking a unique V-gene family. As a way to deal with suspected cross-contamination and a sequencing artifact, a later analysis dropped 592 nucleotide sequences that were highly shared and had low generation probability. In a later analysis, a clonal expansion index for each public chain was calculated from normalized within-repertoire ranks of inferred template counts. A later analysis computed generation probabilities with a VDJ recombination model fitted to out-of-frame rearrangements, and checked the results against IGoR. Hypergeometric tests were used in a later analysis to score TCR-TCR, TCR-HLA and TCR-CMV co-occurrence, with a repertoire-size bias correction applied to the TCR pairs. False discovery rates were estimated in a later analysis by permuting HLA or CMV assignments 20 times. In a later analysis, co-occurring TCRs were grouped with DBSCAN, and TCRdist sequence similarity was added when clustering was performed within HLA-allele-positive subsets. Repertoires with fewer than 30,000 or more than 120,000 public chains were left out of co-occurrence clustering, as were about 5 repertoires with anomalous nucleotide sharing. Entries here come from immuneACCESS through TCRdb and include only in-frame sequences with V and J called. Some clones fail to appear in such tables; in the studies checked, an unresolved V gene covers under half of the shortfall, and the cause of the remainder is unknown. That table is the source of V, J and clone size, and D and trimming were worked out from the DNA. The sample table holds approximately 75,000 clones, of which 65% to 70% were seen once. Of the sample, about 20% falls within the top ten clones.

In total, over 600 healthy bone marrow donors made up the cohort. All cohort members were sampled while nominally healthy, although unrecorded immune exposures were likely present. The donor was CMV seropositive and belonged to the group of some 290 seropositive cohort members. A peripheral blood sample was collected from each donor, and TCR beta sequencing was performed on peripheral blood mononuclear cells. The Qiagen DNeasy Blood Extraction Kit was used to extract genomic DNA from the blood cell samples. From a lookup of the germline V gene, CDR1 and CDR2 are SGHNT and YENEEA. From the cysteine through the phenylalanine, the CDR3 covers 13 amino acids. Only the CDR3 region is kept as DNA, spanning 39 bases read in frame from base 1. The V end gives up 6 bases and the J end 6 bases, leaving 7 bases in the junction not matched to a gene.

This sequence uses TRBV11-3 and TRBJ2-7, with 8 bases aligning to TRBD1. The sample consisted of PBMCs. The sequence came from a man aged 35-49 years in good health and CMV-seropositive. The DNA sequence reads TGTGCCAGCAGGGCTCAGGGGGCCGGCGAGCAGTACTTC. Translated, it reads CASRAQGAGEQYF.